The source of this T cell receptor (beta chain) is a study of T cell responses to AZD1222 COVID-19 vaccine. Looking at the study overall: Recipients boosted at about 4 weeks or about 12 weeks are pooled.

Concerning this clone: The antigen is not known.

Clones were read by immunoSEQ multiplex PCR, and TCRdb kept only the in-frame ones, dropping some. The profile covers some 140,000 clones, with under 95% appearing a single time and 2.5% to 3.5% taken by the ten largest. General study points: Two AZD1222 doses significantly raised spike-specific TCR breadth and depth over controls. Females made up more of the donors, who were largely white British, and clonal diversity may have come out too low. The number of AZD1222 recipients seropositive at baseline was only five or six.

Germline-derived CDR1 and CDR2 are SGHTA and FQGNSA. Germline trimming cut 5 bases from V and 3 bases from J; bases unmatched to any gene: 4. This CDR3 region has 14 residues. The receptor was isolated from an adult in good health. J is TRBJ2-7 and V is TRBV7-2; 10 bases agree with TRBD1. The sequencing here drew on peripheral blood, taken on day 0 of AZD1222 vaccination. CDR3 DNA sequence: TGTGCCAGCAGCGTAGGGACAGGGGACTACGAGCAGTACTTC. Protein product: CASSVGTGDYEQYF.